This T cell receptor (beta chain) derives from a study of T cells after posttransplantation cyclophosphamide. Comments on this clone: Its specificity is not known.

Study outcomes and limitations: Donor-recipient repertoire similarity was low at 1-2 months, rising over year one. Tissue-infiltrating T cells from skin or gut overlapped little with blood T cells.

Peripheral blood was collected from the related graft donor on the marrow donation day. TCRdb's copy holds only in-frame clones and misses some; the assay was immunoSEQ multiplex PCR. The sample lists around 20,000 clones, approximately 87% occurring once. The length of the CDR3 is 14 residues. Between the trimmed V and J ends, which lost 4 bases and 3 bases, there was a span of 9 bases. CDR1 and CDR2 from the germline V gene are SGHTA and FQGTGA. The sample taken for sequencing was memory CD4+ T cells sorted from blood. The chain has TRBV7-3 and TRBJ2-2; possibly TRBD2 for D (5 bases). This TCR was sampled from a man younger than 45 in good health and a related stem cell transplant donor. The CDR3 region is CASSSTSDTGELFF. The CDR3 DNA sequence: TGTGCCAGCAGCTCAACTAGTGACACCGGGGAGCTGTTTTTT.